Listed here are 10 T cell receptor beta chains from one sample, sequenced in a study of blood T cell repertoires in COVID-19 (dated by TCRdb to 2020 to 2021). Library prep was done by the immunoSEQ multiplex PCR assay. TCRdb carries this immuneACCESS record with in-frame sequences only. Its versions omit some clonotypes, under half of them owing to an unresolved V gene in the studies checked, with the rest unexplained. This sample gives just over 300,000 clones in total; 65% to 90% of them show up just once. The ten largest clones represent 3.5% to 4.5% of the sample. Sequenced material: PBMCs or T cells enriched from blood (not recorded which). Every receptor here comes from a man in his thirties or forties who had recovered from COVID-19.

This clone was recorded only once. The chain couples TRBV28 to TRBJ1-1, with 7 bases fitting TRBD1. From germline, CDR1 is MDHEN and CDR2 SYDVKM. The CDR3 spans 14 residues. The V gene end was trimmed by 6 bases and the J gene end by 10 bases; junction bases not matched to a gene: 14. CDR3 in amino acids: CASSYRGAAAGAFF. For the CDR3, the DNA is TGTGCCAGCAGCTACAGGGGAGCGGCCGCGGGAGCTTTCTTT.

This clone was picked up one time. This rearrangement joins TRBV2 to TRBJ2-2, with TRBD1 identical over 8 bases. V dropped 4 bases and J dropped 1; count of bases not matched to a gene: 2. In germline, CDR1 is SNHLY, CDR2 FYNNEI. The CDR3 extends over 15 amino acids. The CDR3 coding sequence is TGTGCCAGCAGTGGGACAGGGATGAACACCGGGGAGCTGTTTTTT. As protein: CASSGTGMNTGELFF.

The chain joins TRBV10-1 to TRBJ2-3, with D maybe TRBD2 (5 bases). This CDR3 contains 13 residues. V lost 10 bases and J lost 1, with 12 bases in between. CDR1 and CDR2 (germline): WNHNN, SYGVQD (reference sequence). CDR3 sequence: CATSMGGTDTQYF. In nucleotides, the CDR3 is TGCGCCACCAGCATGGGAGGCACAGATACGCAGTATTTT.

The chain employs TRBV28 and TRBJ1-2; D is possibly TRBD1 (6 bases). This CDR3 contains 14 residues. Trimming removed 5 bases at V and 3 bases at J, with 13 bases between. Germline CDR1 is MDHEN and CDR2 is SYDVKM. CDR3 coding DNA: TGTGCCAGCAGTCCGGGGACATCGGACTATGGCTACACCTTC. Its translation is CASSPGTSDYGYTF.

CDR3 sequence (DNA): TGTGCCAGCAGTAACTTTCAGGGACACCAGAACACTGAAGCTTTCTTT. Amino acid sequence: CASSNFQGHQNTEAFF. The chain combines TRBV6-2 or TRBV6-3 with TRBJ1-1, with a possible D match to TRBD1 (6 bases). The germline V gene has CDR1 MNHEY and CDR2 SVGEGT. The CDR3 is 16 residues long. Trimming stripped 5 bases from V and 1 base from J, with 17 bases between.

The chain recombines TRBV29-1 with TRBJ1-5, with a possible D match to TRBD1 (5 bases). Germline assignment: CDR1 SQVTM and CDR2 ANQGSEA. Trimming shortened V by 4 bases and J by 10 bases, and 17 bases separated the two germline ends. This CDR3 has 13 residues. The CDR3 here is CSVADSQRGPQHF. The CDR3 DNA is TGCAGCGTTGCCGACAGCCAACGTGGACCCCAGCATTTT. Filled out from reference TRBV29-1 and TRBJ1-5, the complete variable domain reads SAVISQKPSRDICQRGTSLTIQCQVDSQVTMMFWYRQQPGQSLTLIATANQGSEATYESGFVIDKFPISRPNLTFSTLTVSNMSPEDSSIYLCSVADSQRGPQHFGDGTRLSIL.

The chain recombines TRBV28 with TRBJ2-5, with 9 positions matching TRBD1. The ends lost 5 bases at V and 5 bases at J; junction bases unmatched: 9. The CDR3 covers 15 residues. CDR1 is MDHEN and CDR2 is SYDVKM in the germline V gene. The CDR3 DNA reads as TGTGCCAGCAGTCCCCTGACAGGGGGAGGGGAGACCCAGTACTTC. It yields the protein CASSPLTGGGETQYF.

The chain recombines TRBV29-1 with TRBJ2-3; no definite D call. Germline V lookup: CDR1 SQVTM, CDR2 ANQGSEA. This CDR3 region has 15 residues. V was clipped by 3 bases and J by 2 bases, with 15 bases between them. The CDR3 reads CSVDLFVAATDTQYF. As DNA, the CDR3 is TGCAGCGTTGATCTGTTCGTAGCTGCCACAGATACGCAGTATTTT.

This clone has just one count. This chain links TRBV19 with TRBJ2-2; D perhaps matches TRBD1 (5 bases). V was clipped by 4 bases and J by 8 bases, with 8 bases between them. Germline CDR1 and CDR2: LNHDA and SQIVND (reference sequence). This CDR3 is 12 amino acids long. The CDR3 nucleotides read TGTGCCAGTAGTAGACGGACAGGGGAGCTGTTTTTT. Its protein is CASSRRTGELFF.

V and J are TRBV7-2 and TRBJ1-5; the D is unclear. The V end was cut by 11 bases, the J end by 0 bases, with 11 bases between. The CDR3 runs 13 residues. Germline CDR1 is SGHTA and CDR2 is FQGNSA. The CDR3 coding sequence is TGTGCCTCGGGAGGATATAGCAATCAGCCCCAGCATTTT. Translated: CASGGYSNQPQHF.